A selection of T cell receptor beta chains follows, all from one sample in a study of blood T cell repertoires in COVID-19. Data came from immunoSEQ multiplex PCR; TCRdb stores just in-frame clones and leaves some out. This sample has some 88,000 clones, with 80% to 90% found just once. The sample consisted of peripheral blood. Every receptor here comes from a man in his fifties or sixties with acute or convalescent COVID-19. The CDR3 runs from the conserved cysteine through the conserved F or W. Fields, in order: J gene, V gene, clone size, D gene, CDR3 DNA, CDR3 protein. A D gene is named only where the DNA matches it firmly. Some rows have no size entry. The others give once, few or many, or a class for an expanded clone.

J gene: TRBJ2-2; V gene: TRBV6-5; clone size: .; D gene: .; CDR3 DNA: TGTGCCAGCAGCCTACAGAGATTCACCGGGGAGCTGTTTTTT; CDR3 protein: CASSLQRFTGELFF
J gene: TRBJ1-2; V gene: TRBV5-1; clone size: .; D gene: .; CDR3 DNA: TGCGCCAGCAGCTCTAATCTCGGGGATCCCAAACATGGCTACACCTTC; CDR3 protein: CASSSNLGDPKHGYTF
J gene: TRBJ2-7; V gene: TRBV27; clone size: few; D gene: TRBD1; CDR3 DNA: TGTGCCAGCAGCCGACAGGGCTCCTACGAGCAGTACTTC; CDR3 protein: CASSRQGSYEQYF
J gene: TRBJ2-7; V gene: TRBV15; clone size: once; D gene: .; CDR3 DNA: TGTGCCACCAGCAGAGATCTTTGGGGGACACGGAATAACTCCTACGAGCAGTACTTC; CDR3 protein: CATSRDLWGTRNNSYEQYF
J gene: TRBJ1-4; V gene: TRBV6-6; clone size: .; D gene: TRBD1; CDR3 DNA: TGTGCCAGCAGCCGCGACAGGGAAATCAATGAAAAACTGTTTTTT; CDR3 protein: CASSRDREINEKLFF
J gene: TRBJ2-7; V gene: TRBV9; clone size: few; D gene: .; CDR3 DNA: TGTGCCAGCAGCGTAGGGGAGAGGTACGGCGAGCAGTACTTC; CDR3 protein: CASSVGERYGEQYF
J gene: TRBJ1-5; V gene: TRBV7-2; clone size: .; D gene: .; CDR3 DNA: TGTGCCAGCAGCCCCGGAGGGGAAGTACGGCCCCAGCATTTT; CDR3 protein: CASSPGGEVRPQHF
J gene: TRBJ2-4; V gene: TRBV7-2; clone size: .; D gene: .; CDR3 DNA: TGTGCCAGCAGCGACAGGGCCAAAAACATTCAGTACTTC; CDR3 protein: CASSDRAKNIQYF
J gene: TRBJ2-3; V gene: TRBV4-2; clone size: .; D gene: TRBD2; CDR3 DNA: TGTGCCAGCAGCCAAGAGACTAGCGGTCCCACAGATACGCAGTATTTT; CDR3 protein: CASSQETSGPTDTQYF
J gene: TRBJ1-1; V gene: TRBV5-8; clone size: .; D gene: .; CDR3 DNA: TGTGCCAGCAGCTTGGGTTTGGGGGCCAACACTGAAGCTTTCTTT; CDR3 protein: CASSLGLGANTEAFF
J gene: TRBJ2-7; V gene: TRBV10-2; clone size: .; D gene: .; CDR3 DNA: TGCGCCAGCAGTGAAAGGCGGGCCTACGAGCAGTACTTC; CDR3 protein: CASSERRAYEQYF
J gene: TRBJ2-7; V gene: TRBV23-1; clone size: .; D gene: TRBD1; CDR3 DNA: TGCGCCAGCAGTCGATTGGGACAGGGATGGAGCGAGCAGTACTTC; CDR3 protein: CASSRLGQGWSEQYF
J gene: TRBJ2-7; V gene: TRBV11-3; clone size: .; D gene: TRBD1; CDR3 DNA: TGTGCCAGCAGCTTATCGACAGGGGTTTCCTACGAGCAGTACTTC; CDR3 protein: CASSLSTGVSYEQYF
J gene: TRBJ2-1; V gene: TRBV6-5; clone size: .; D gene: TRBD2; CDR3 DNA: TGTGCCAGCAGTTCGGGACTAGCGGAGCAGTTCTTC; CDR3 protein: CASSSGLAEQFF
J gene: TRBJ1-3; V gene: TRBV19; clone size: .; D gene: .; CDR3 DNA: TGTGCCAGTACCACGACTCGGGAAAACACCATATATTTT; CDR3 protein: CASTTTRENTIYF
J gene: TRBJ2-7; V gene: TRBV6-2/TRBV6-3; clone size: .; D gene: .; CDR3 DNA: TGTGCCAGCAGTTACTCAAGTGGGGGGGCGGATTACGAGCAGTACTTC; CDR3 protein: CASSYSSGGADYEQYF
J gene: TRBJ1-2; V gene: TRBV27; clone size: .; D gene: .; CDR3 DNA: TGTGCCAGCTGGGACAACATTAACTATGGCTACACCTTC; CDR3 protein: CASWDNINYGYTF
J gene: TRBJ1-2; V gene: TRBV10-2; clone size: few; D gene: .; CDR3 DNA: TGCGCCAGCAGCAACAGACTAGGGGATGGCTACACCTTC; CDR3 protein: CASSNRLGDGYTF
J gene: TRBJ2-3; V gene: TRBV30; clone size: .; D gene: TRBD2; CDR3 DNA: TGTGCCTGGGGTGGACTAGCGGAGTTCACAGATACGCAGTATTTT; CDR3 protein: CAWGGLAEFTDTQYF
J gene: TRBJ1-2; V gene: TRBV2; clone size: .; D gene: TRBD1; CDR3 DNA: TGTGCCAGAGAGGGACAGGGGGCGTTGAGCGGCTACACCTTC; CDR3 protein: CAREGQGALSGYTF
J gene: TRBJ1-5; V gene: TRBV7-9; clone size: .; D gene: .; CDR3 DNA: TGTGCCAGCAGCTTAGGGGGGGGCAATCAGCCCCAGCATTTT; CDR3 protein: CASSLGGGNQPQHF
J gene: TRBJ1-5; V gene: TRBV12-3/TRBV12-4; clone size: .; D gene: .; CDR3 DNA: TGTGCCAGCACCCCAGGGATTGGGCCCCAGCATTTT; CDR3 protein: CASTPGIGPQHF
J gene: TRBJ1-2; V gene: TRBV29-1; clone size: .; D gene: .; CDR3 DNA: TGCAGCGTTTTAACCACCCGGGGTAACTATGGCTACACCTTC; CDR3 protein: CSVLTTRGNYGYTF
J gene: TRBJ1-5; V gene: TRBV9; clone size: once; D gene: TRBD1; CDR3 DNA: TGTGCCAGCAGCGTAGGGACAGGGGCGGCTCAGCCCCAGCATTTT; CDR3 protein: CASSVGTGAAQPQHF
J gene: TRBJ1-1; V gene: TRBV11-3; clone size: .; D gene: .; CDR3 DNA: TGTGCCAGCAGGGCTACTAGTTGGATAGGCGCTGAAGCTTTCTTT; CDR3 protein: CASRATSWIGAEAFF
J gene: TRBJ1-2; V gene: TRBV6-2/TRBV6-3; clone size: .; D gene: .; CDR3 DNA: TGTGCCAGCAGTTACGGGGACACTCGTTATGGCTACACCTTC; CDR3 protein: CASSYGDTRYGYTF
J gene: TRBJ2-7; V gene: TRBV12-3/TRBV12-4; clone size: once; D gene: TRBD1; CDR3 DNA: TGTGCCAGCAGGACAGGGAGTAGCTACGAGCAGTACTTC; CDR3 protein: CASRTGSSYEQYF
J gene: TRBJ1-5; V gene: TRBV28; clone size: .; D gene: TRBD1; CDR3 DNA: TGTGCCAGCAGTTCCCCGACAGGGGATAATCAGCCCCAGCATTTT; CDR3 protein: CASSSPTGDNQPQHF
J gene: TRBJ1-5; V gene: TRBV2; clone size: .; D gene: .; CDR3 DNA: TGTGCCAGCAGGCGGACAGCCAGCAATCAGCCCCAGCATTTT; CDR3 protein: CASRRTASNQPQHF
J gene: TRBJ1-6; V gene: TRBV4-1; clone size: .; D gene: .; CDR3 DNA: TGCGCCAGCAGCCAAGAATCTGCGGATACTTACTCCTATAATTCACCCCTCCACTTT; CDR3 protein: CASSQESADTYSYNSPLHF
J gene: TRBJ2-7; V gene: TRBV6-5; clone size: .; D gene: .; CDR3 DNA: TGTGCCAGCAGTTACCCCCACAACCCTCCTGAGCAGTACTTC; CDR3 protein: CASSYPHNPPEQYF
J gene: TRBJ1-4; V gene: TRBV6-5; clone size: .; D gene: TRBD1; CDR3 DNA: TGTGCCAGGACAGGGGGCCCCAATGAAAAACTGTTTTTT; CDR3 protein: CARTGGPNEKLFF
J gene: TRBJ1-1; V gene: TRBV29-1; clone size: .; D gene: TRBD1; CDR3 DNA: TGCAGCGTATATTGGACAGGGCTTATGGCTTTCTTT; CDR3 protein: CSVYWTGLMAFF
J gene: TRBJ1-5; V gene: TRBV19; clone size: .; D gene: .; CDR3 DNA: TGTGCCAGTAGCACTGGACAATTTGGGCCCCAGCATTTT; CDR3 protein: CASSTGQFGPQHF
J gene: TRBJ1-5; V gene: TRBV30; clone size: few; D gene: TRBD1; CDR3 DNA: TGTGCCTGGAGCTATGTAGGGGGCGCGGATCAGCCCCAGCATTTT; CDR3 protein: CAWSYVGGADQPQHF
J gene: TRBJ2-3; V gene: TRBV3-1/TRBV3-2; clone size: .; D gene: .; CDR3 DNA: TGTGCCAGCAGCCAAGTTGTCTTCACAGATACGCAGTATTTT; CDR3 protein: CASSQVVFTDTQYF
J gene: TRBJ2-5; V gene: TRBV7-2; clone size: .; D gene: TRBD1; CDR3 DNA: TGTGCCAGCAGCTCTACAGGGGTGGAGACCCAGTACTTC; CDR3 protein: CASSSTGVETQYF
J gene: TRBJ1-4; V gene: TRBV5-4; clone size: .; D gene: TRBD1; CDR3 DNA: TGTGCCAGCAGCTGGACAGGGGGGACTAATGAAAAACTGTTTTTT; CDR3 protein: CASSWTGGTNEKLFF
J gene: TRBJ2-1; V gene: TRBV5-1; clone size: .; D gene: .; CDR3 DNA: TGCGCCAGCAGCTTGGTTCGGAGTGGTGAGCAGTTCTTC; CDR3 protein: CASSLVRSGEQFF
J gene: TRBJ1-3; V gene: TRBV5-1; clone size: .; D gene: TRBD1; CDR3 DNA: TGCGCCAGCAGCTTGGATGGCAGGGGGACTGGAAACACCATATATTTT; CDR3 protein: CASSLDGRGTGNTIYF
J gene: TRBJ1-2; V gene: TRBV7-8; clone size: once; D gene: TRBD1; CDR3 DNA: TGTGCCAGCAGCTTAAGCAGGGGGCATGGCTACACCTTC; CDR3 protein: CASSLSRGHGYTF
J gene: TRBJ1-1; V gene: TRBV23-1; clone size: once; D gene: TRBD1; CDR3 DNA: TGCGCCAGCAGTCAATGTATCGGGACAGACCGTTCCTTAAACACTGAAGCTTTCTTT; CDR3 protein: CASSQCIGTDRSLNTEAFF
J gene: TRBJ2-1; V gene: TRBV25-1; clone size: .; D gene: .; CDR3 DNA: TGTGCCAGCAGTGATTGGGGGCAGAATGAGCAGTTCTTC; CDR3 protein: CASSDWGQNEQFF
J gene: TRBJ1-1; V gene: TRBV10-3; clone size: .; D gene: .; CDR3 DNA: TGTGCCATCCTAGAGAAGGCCTCGAACACTGAAGCTTTCTTT; CDR3 protein: CAILEKASNTEAFF
J gene: TRBJ2-1; V gene: TRBV9; clone size: .; D gene: .; CDR3 DNA: TGTGCCAGCAGCGTAGGGACTCTTATCTACAATGAGCAGTTCTTC; CDR3 protein: CASSVGTLIYNEQFF
J gene: TRBJ1-2; V gene: TRBV2; clone size: .; D gene: .; CDR3 DNA: TGTGCCAGCAGTGAGGTCAGAGGGCTTGGCTACACCTTC; CDR3 protein: CASSEVRGLGYTF
J gene: TRBJ1-5; V gene: TRBV6-2/TRBV6-3; clone size: .; D gene: .; CDR3 DNA: TGTGCCAGCAGTTACTCGTCGTTGCAGCCCCAGCATTTT; CDR3 protein: CASSYSSLQPQHF
J gene: TRBJ2-1; V gene: TRBV11-2; clone size: .; D gene: TRBD2; CDR3 DNA: TGTGCCAGCAGCTTAGTTTCTAGCGGGAGATACAATGAGCAGTTCTTC; CDR3 protein: CASSLVSSGRYNEQFF